This T cell receptor beta chain was identified in a study of long-term antiretroviral therapy in people with HIV. Germline V lookup: CDR1 SGHRS, CDR2 YFSETQ. V was pared by 7 bases and J by 3 bases, with 4 bases of the junction left unmatched. This CDR3 is 14 amino acids long. This was the immunoSEQ v3.0 assay at survey level. Sequencing was performed with immunoSEQ multiplex PCR; in TCRdb, only in-frame clones are kept and a portion is missing. This sample has 29,000 or so clones, with 90% to 95% found just once. The sample here was unsorted PBMCs, taken approximately 7.4 years after starting antiretroviral therapy. This TCR derives from a man aged 50 to 60 with HIV. This chain connects TRBV5-1 to TRBJ2-3; 11 bases align to TRBD1. As DNA, the CDR3 is TGCGCCAGCCAGGACAGGGGGCAGACAGATACGCAGTATTTT. Translating it yields CASQDRGQTDTQYF.